The rows below give T cell receptor beta chains drawn from one sample of a study of OX40 agonist ivuxolimab in advanced cancers. The data were produced by immunoSEQ multiplex PCR, yet TCRdb's version contains in-frame clones alone and is incomplete. Here the sample spans 15,000 to 25,000 clones, around 79% being singletons. Sample: CD4+ or CD8+ T cells sorted from blood, taken in a trial of the OX40 agonist ivuxolimab. Receptor source: an adult with an advanced solid tumor such as melanoma, head and neck, liver or kidney cancer. Each CDR3 is given with its conserved first and last residue. A D gene is named only where the DNA matches it firmly. The size field is filled for only some rows; it gives once, few, many or a size class.

clone size	V gene	D gene	J gene	CDR3 protein	CDR3 DNA
few	TRBV9	-	TRBJ1-2	CASSEGYGYTF	TGTGCCAGCAGCGAAGGGTATGGCTACACCTTC
once	TRBV4-1	-	TRBJ1-2	CASSQEGRSNYGYTF	TGCGCCAGCAGCCAAGAGGGCAGGAGTAACTATGGCTACACCTTC
-	TRBV6-5	TRBD1	TRBJ1-5	CASSHTGDWNQPQHF	TGTGCCAGCAGTCACACAGGGGACTGGAATCAGCCCCAGCATTTT
-	TRBV7-9	-	TRBJ1-4	CASSLRRVTATNEKLFF	TGTGCCAGCAGCCTTCGCCGAGTAACTGCAACTAATGAAAAACTGTTTTTT
-	TRBV4-1	-	TRBJ2-7	CASSQEGREMYEQYF	TGCGCCAGCAGCCAAGAGGGCAGGGAGATGTACGAGCAGTACTTC
-	TRBV5-8	-	TRBJ1-5	CASSSPLGFSNQPQHF	TGTGCCAGCAGCAGCCCGTTGGGGTTTAGCAATCAGCCCCAGCATTTT
-	TRBV15	-	TRBJ2-7	CATRGAGDDEQYF	TGTGCCACCAGGGGGGCAGGGGACGACGAGCAGTACTTC
-	TRBV5-1	-	TRBJ2-7	CASRDTSYEQYF	TGCGCCAGCCGGGACACCTCCTACGAGCAGTACTTC
-	TRBV5-1	-	TRBJ1-6	CASSLVGADNSPLHF	TGCGCCAGCAGCTTGGTGGGGGCCGATAATTCGCCCCTCCACTTT
-	TRBV30	TRBD1	TRBJ1-6	CAWSGGTGRNSPLHF	TGTGCCTGGAGTGGGGGGACAGGGCGAAATTCACCCCTCCACTTT
-	TRBV7-2	TRBD1	TRBJ1-6	CASRGQGNSPLHF	TGTGCCAGCAGGGGACAGGGGAATTCACCCCTCCACTTT
-	TRBV28	-	TRBJ2-5	CASSLYNGATIETQYF	TGTGCCAGCAGTTTATACAACGGAGCGACTATAGAGACCCAGTACTTC
few	TRBV6-5	-	TRBJ2-5	CASSYMSAQETQYF	TGTGCCAGCAGTTACATGAGCGCCCAAGAGACCCAGTACTTC
-	TRBV4-2	TRBD1	TRBJ1-5	CASSQGPTGGSNQPQHF	TGTGCCAGCAGCCAAGGTCCAACAGGGGGTAGCAATCAGCCCCAGCATTTT
few	TRBV4-1	-	TRBJ2-7	CASSQGSGPGKDEQYF	TGCGCCAGCAGCCAAGGAAGCGGCCCCGGAAAGGACGAGCAGTACTTC
-	TRBV7-9	-	TRBJ2-1	CASIPGRLKNEQFF	TGTGCCAGCATACCAGGGCGCCTAAAGAATGAGCAGTTCTTC
once	TRBV4-3	TRBD2	TRBJ2-1	CASSQVGGGAPEQFF	TGCGCCAGCAGCCAAGTGGGCGGGGGGGCCCCTGAGCAGTTCTTC
-	TRBV21-1	-	TRBJ2-5	CASSTGLAGGPLILETQYF	TGTGCCAGCAGCACGGGACTAGCGGGGGGGCCGCTAATCCTAGAGACCCAGTACTTC
-	TRBV27	-	TRBJ1-1	CASSLSGSNTEAFF	TGTGCCAGCAGTTTGTCGGGGTCGAACACTGAAGCTTTCTTT
-	TRBV27	TRBD2	TRBJ2-2	CASTAVAGGYTGELFF	TGTGCCAGCACTGCGGTTGCGGGGGGTTACACCGGGGAGCTGTTTTTT
-	TRBV19	-	TRBJ2-3	CASRPAIGDTDTQYF	TGTGCCAGTAGGCCGGCCATCGGGGACACAGATACGCAGTATTTT
-	TRBV5-4	-	TRBJ2-5	CASSFEETQYF	TGTGCCAGCAGCTTCGAAGAGACCCAGTACTTC
-	TRBV6-5	-	TRBJ2-5	CAVGEVGQETQYF	TGTGCCGTGGGGGAGGTGGGCCAAGAGACCCAGTACTTC
-	TRBV28	TRBD2	TRBJ2-7	CAAAGETSSYEQYF	TGTGCCGCAGCGGGGGAGACTAGTTCCTACGAGCAGTACTTC
-	TRBV15	-	TRBJ1-3	CATSRDRDSGNTIYF	TGTGCCACCAGCAGAGATCGGGACTCTGGAAACACCATATATTTT
-	TRBV27	-	TRBJ1-3	CASSLSAGASGNTIYF	TGTGCCAGCAGTTTATCTGCCGGAGCCTCTGGAAACACCATATATTTT
-	TRBV6-5	-	TRBJ2-7	CAVSGGGLYEQYF	TGTGCCGTCAGCGGTGGCGGGCTCTACGAGCAGTACTTC
once	TRBV11-2	TRBD2	TRBJ2-2	CASSLPPRSGANTGELFF	TGTGCCAGCAGCTTACCCCCCCGGAGCGGGGCGAACACCGGGGAGCTGTTTTTT
-	TRBV7-9	-	TRBJ2-7	CASSPRTSGRSYEQYF	TGTGCCAGCAGCCCCAGAACCTCGGGGCGCTCCTACGAGCAGTACTTC
-	TRBV13	-	TRBJ2-5	CASSLIRESQETQYF	TGTGCCAGCAGTTTGATACGGGAGTCACAAGAGACCCAGTACTTC
-	TRBV4-2	TRBD1	TRBJ1-3	CASSPGQGASGNTIYF	TGTGCCAGCAGCCCGGGACAGGGGGCCAGTGGAAACACCATATATTTT
-	TRBV25-1	TRBD1	TRBJ2-1	CASSDGTEIYNEQFF	TGTGCCAGCAGTGACGGGACAGAGATCTACAATGAGCAGTTCTTC
-	TRBV11-3	-	TRBJ1-1	CASSSSGFEAFF	TGTGCCAGCAGCTCTTCGGGATTCGAAGCTTTCTTT
once	TRBV7-9	TRBD1	TRBJ2-3	CASSLTGGLDTQYF	TGTGCCAGCAGCCTGACAGGGGGCTTGGATACGCAGTATTTT
-	TRBV2	-	TRBJ2-5	CASGVYRQETQYF	TGTGCCAGCGGGGTTTATAGACAAGAGACCCAGTACTTC
-	TRBV4-2	-	TRBJ2-7	CASSQGAGWGFYEQYF	TGTGCCAGCAGCCAAGGGGCCGGGTGGGGATTCTACGAGCAGTACTTC
once	TRBV7-2	-	TRBJ2-3	CASSKDQGPRTDTQYF	TGTGCCAGCAGTAAGGACCAAGGTCCCCGCACAGATACGCAGTATTTT
once	TRBV6-1	-	TRBJ2-7	CASSNNRREQYF	TGTGCCAGCAGTAACAACAGGCGCGAGCAGTACTTC
once	TRBV28	-	TRBJ1-5	CASSFQNQPQHF	TGTGCCAGCAGTTTCCAAAATCAGCCCCAGCATTTT
-	TRBV10-3	TRBD1	TRBJ2-7	CAISEMGTGVSYEQYF	TGTGCCATCAGTGAGATGGGGACAGGGGTTTCCTACGAGCAGTACTTC
-	TRBV7-9	TRBD2	TRBJ2-7	CASSLDAGVTYEQYF	TGTGCCAGCAGCTTAGATGCGGGGGTAACGTACGAGCAGTACTTC
-	TRBV4-1	-	TRBJ1-1	CASSQDALNTEAFF	TGCGCCAGCAGCCAAGACGCCCTGAACACTGAAGCTTTCTTT
-	TRBV25-1	TRBD1	TRBJ2-7	CASSVTGDLGEQYF	TGTGCCAGCAGTGTCACAGGGGACCTGGGCGAGCAGTACTTC
-	TRBV19	TRBD1	TRBJ1-5	CASVGTGSQPQHF	TGTGCCAGTGTTGGGACAGGGAGTCAGCCCCAGCATTTT
-	TRBV6-5	-	TRBJ1-2	CASSLGGYGYTF	TGTGCCAGCAGTTTAGGGGGGTACGGCTACACCTTC
few	TRBV19	-	TRBJ1-5	CASSGFSNQPQHF	TGTGCCAGTAGTGGGTTTAGCAATCAGCCCCAGCATTTT
-	TRBV2	-	TRBJ2-7	CASSVWVALGDYEQYF	TGTGCCAGCAGTGTGTGGGTGGCCTTGGGGGACTACGAGCAGTACTTC